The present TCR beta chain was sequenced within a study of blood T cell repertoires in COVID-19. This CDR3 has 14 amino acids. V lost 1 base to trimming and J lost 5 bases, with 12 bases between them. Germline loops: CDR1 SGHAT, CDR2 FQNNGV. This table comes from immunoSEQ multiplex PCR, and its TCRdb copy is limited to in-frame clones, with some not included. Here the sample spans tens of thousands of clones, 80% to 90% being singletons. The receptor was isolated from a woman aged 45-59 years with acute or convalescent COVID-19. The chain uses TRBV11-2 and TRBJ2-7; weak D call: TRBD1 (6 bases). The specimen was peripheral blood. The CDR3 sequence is CASSLAGTQDEQYF. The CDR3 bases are TGTGCCAGCAGCTTAGCCGGGACACAGGACGAGCAGTACTTC.